A single sample is the source of the 26 T cell receptor beta chains below, sequenced in a study of post-analysis software for immune sequencing data. Study outcomes and limitations: Four to six TRBV segments, including TRBV5-6, TRBV5-1 and TRBV20-1, were more frequent in patients than controls.

Antigen specificity for these receptors is unknown. TCR beta cDNA libraries included unique molecular identifiers. TCRdb re-derived calls from the PCR reads in MiXCR, one entry per CDR3 protein. The data contain 750,000 to 900,000 distinct CDR3 sequences, roughly 50% of them seen just once; the ten biggest clones take up 4.9%. Sample: blood. These receptors were taken from a girl between 5 and 17 years old with multiple sclerosis.

This clonotype was seen many times. The rearrangement links TRBV10-3 to TRBJ2-7; D gene uncertain. Germline-derived CDR1 and CDR2 are ENHRY and SYGVKD. The CDR3 runs 14 residues. V shed 2 bases and J shed 7 bases, with 15 bases lying between them. The CDR3 region has the DNA TGTGCCATCAGTGAGCTCGACCGCGATGGGGAGCAGTACTTC. This gives the protein CAISELDRDGEQYF.

The J gene is TRBJ2-1, the V gene TRBV29-1, with 10 positions matching TRBD1. With 4 bases clipped from V and 7 bases from J, the junction kept 7 bases outside the gene matches. CDR3 size: 14 residues. Per the germline V gene, CDR1 is SQVTM and CDR2 is ANQGSEA. The CDR3 DNA sequence: TGCAGCGTTGCAGCGGGACAGGGGAAAAATGAGCAGTTCTTC. Encoded protein: CSVAAGQGKNEQFF.

This clonotype was picked up a small number of times. V is TRBV6-5 and J is TRBJ1-2; D call uncertain. Germline V CDR1 and CDR2: MNHEY, SVGAGI. V was clipped by 5 bases and J by 5 bases, with 9 bases between them. The CDR3 spans 12 residues. The CDR3 loop is CASSTPGYGYTF. DNA for the CDR3: TGTGCCAGCAGTACCCCAGGATATGGCTACACCTTC.

The CDR3 sequence is CASSLSDSNEAFF. The CDR3 nucleotides read TGTGCCAGCAGCTTATCGGACAGTAATGAAGCTTTCTTT. The V and J genes are TRBV11-3 and TRBJ1-1; D perhaps matches TRBD1 (6 bases). V was clipped by 2 bases and J by 7 bases, with 11 bases between them. The CDR3 spans 13 residues. Germline assignment: CDR1 SGHNT and CDR2 YENEEA.

The rearrangement uses TRBV20-1 and TRBJ2-1, with 11 bases identical to TRBD2. The CDR3 has 14 amino acids. Germline V gene lookup returns CDR1 DFQATT and CDR2 SNEGSKA (reference sequence). Trimming took 6 bases from V and 7 from J; bases not matched to a gene: 8. The CDR3 DNA sequence: TGCAGTGCAGAACTAGCGGGAGTAAATAATGAGCAGTTCTTC. Protein: CSAELAGVNNEQFF.

This chain links TRBV10-3 with TRBJ2-7; TRBD1 aligns across 9 bases. The trim removed 7 bases at V and 1 base at J, leaving 5 bases unmatched. The germline V gene encodes CDR1 ENHRY and CDR2 SYGVKD. The CDR3 is 14 residues long. CDR3 loop: CAIKGDRDSYEQYF. The CDR3, as DNA: TGTGCCATCAAGGGGGACAGGGATTCCTACGAGCAGTACTTC.

This clonotype was counted only a few times. The J gene is TRBJ2-5, the V gene TRBV5-1; D is unresolved. The V and J ends lost 1 base and 2 bases respectively, with 12 bases between them. Germline CDR1 SGHRS, CDR2 YFSETQ. This CDR3 is 15 amino acids long. The CDR3 is CASSLSRVAQETQYF. As DNA, the CDR3 is TGCGCCAGCAGCTTGAGCCGGGTTGCACAAGAGACCCAGTACTTC.

There are a few counts of this clonotype. The rearrangement joins TRBV4-2 to TRBJ2-3, with 9 bases aligning to TRBD1. CDR1 and CDR2 (germline): LGHNA, YNFKEQ. The CDR3 totals 17 residues. Trimming removed 1 base from V and 5 bases from J; junction bases left unmatched: 10. CDR3 coding DNA: TGTGCCAGCAGCCAAGGGGGAGGACAGGGGTTAGGAGATACGCAGTATTTT. Amino acids: CASSQGGGQGLGDTQYF.

The sample holds a few counts of this clonotype. This sequence joins TRBV30 and TRBJ2-1; TRBD2 agrees at 7 bases. CDR3 length: 15 amino acids. Trimming at V came to 4 bases and at J to 2 bases, leaving 8 bases not matched to a gene. Germline CDR1 GTSNPN, CDR2 SVGIG (reference sequence). For the CDR3, the DNA is TGTGCCTGGACGGGGCGGGAGCTTCCCTACAATGAGCAGTTCTTC. It translates to CAWTGRELPYNEQFF.

This clonotype has only a few counts. The V call is TRBV12-3 or TRBV12-4, the J call TRBJ2-1; 9 positions agree with TRBD2. The V and J ends lost 3 bases and 1 base, in that order; junction bases with no gene match: 1. The CDR3 spans 15 residues. CDR3 protein: CASSFSGGSYNEQFF. CDR3 nucleotides: TGTGCCAGCAGTTTTAGCGGGGGTTCCTACAATGAGCAGTTCTTC.

The J gene is TRBJ2-3, the V gene TRBV3-1; D perhaps matches TRBD2 (5 bases). Germline V gives CDR1 LGHDT, CDR2 YNNKEL (reference sequence). V gave up 0 bases and J gave up 2 bases, with 15 bases separating them. The CDR3 is 17 residues long. DNA for the CDR3: TGTGCCAGCAGCCAAGAAGGAGGCATTTCGACCACAGATACGCAGTATTTT. Translated: CASSQEGGISTTDTQYF.

A word on this clonotype: At one end, the junction sequence differs from germline, possibly due to a read error. The chain links TRBV29-1 to TRBJ2-2; the D call may be TRBD1 or TRBD2 (5 bases each). Germline assignment: CDR1 SQVTM and CDR2 ANQGSEA. This CDR3 is built from 13 residues. The CDR3 nucleotides are TGCAGCGTCGCGTTATCCGGGGCCGGGGAGTTGTTTTTT. Protein product: CSVALSGAGELFF.

This clonotype was detected a few times. The chain joins TRBV7-9 to TRBJ2-1; no firm D call. Per the germline V gene, CDR1 is SEHNR and CDR2 is FQNEAQ (reference sequence). Trimming cost V 5 bases and J 8 bases, with 19 bases left between them. This CDR3 has 15 residues. The CDR3 DNA reads as TGTGCCAGCAGCCCCGCTACTCTCCAAGGCGATGAGCAGTTCTTC. It encodes CASSPATLQGDEQFF.

This clonotype was observed once. Since the CDR3 does not end with the conserved phenylalanine or tryptophan, this likely comes from a read error. The chain carries TRBV5-1 and TRBJ2-5; a weak D match, TRBD2 (5 bases). Germline V gene sequence: CDR1 SGHRS, CDR2 YFSETQ. The V gene lost 0 bases and the J gene lost 3 bases, with 9 bases spanning the gap. This CDR3 contains 14 residues. The CDR3: CASSLGWREETQYL. In DNA, the CDR3 is TGCGCCAGCAGCTTGGGATGGCGGGAAGAGACCCAGTACTTA.

The genes are TRBV29-1 and TRBJ2-5; D ambiguous. CDR3 length equals 8 residues. Germline loops: CDR1 SQVTM, CDR2 ANQGSEA. Trimming removed 4 bases at V and 14 bases at J, with 8 bases between. Here the CDR3 reads CSVGTVYF. CDR3 nucleotide sequence: TGCAGCGTTGGGACGGTCTACTTC.

The rearrangement joins TRBV7-9 to TRBJ2-1, with no clear D. Trimming pared 5 bases from V and 3 bases from J, leaving 20 bases between. This CDR3 has 17 amino acids. Germline V gene lookup returns CDR1 SEHNR and CDR2 FQNEAQ (reference sequence). The CDR3 loop is CASSPELTIRLYNEQFF. In DNA, the CDR3 is TGTGCCAGCAGCCCCGAACTAACTATCCGCCTCTACAATGAGCAGTTCTTC. The full variable domain, its missing parts supplied by reference TRBV7-9 and TRBJ2-1, is DTGVSQNPRHKITKRGQNVTFRCDPISEHNRLYWYRQTLGQGPEFLTYFQNEAQLEKSRLLSDRFSAERPKGSFSTLEIQRTEQGDSAMYLCASSPELTIRLYNEQFFGPGTRLTVL.

This rearrangement joins TRBV9 to TRBJ2-7; no definite D call. The CDR3 contains 15 residues. CDR1 SGDLS and CDR2 YYNGEE come from the germline V gene. V was trimmed by 0 bases and J by 3 bases, leaving 13 bases between them. The CDR3 sequence is CASSVDPSGRYEQYF. The CDR3 nucleotides are TGTGCCAGCAGCGTAGACCCTAGTGGCCGCTACGAGCAGTACTTC.

This clonotype was counted between two and nine times. This chain uses TRBV5-8 with TRBJ2-5; D could derive from TRBD1 or TRBD2 (5 bases each). The V gene's germline CDR1 is SGHTS and CDR2 YDEGEE. This CDR3 region has 15 residues. V gave up 3 bases and J gave up 1 base, with 13 bases separating them. The DNA for the CDR3 is TGTGCCAGCAGCTCTGGGGGAAGGCCCCAAGAGACCCAGTACTTC. It encodes CASSSGGRPQETQYF.

This chain uses TRBV9 with TRBJ2-7, with 9 positions matching TRBD1. This CDR3 contains 16 residues. Germline-derived CDR1 and CDR2 are SGDLS and YYNGEE. V dropped 4 bases and J dropped 5; count of bases not matched to a gene: 13. Written as DNA, the CDR3 is TGTGCCAGCAGCCCCCGATCCGGGACAGGGTTCGACGAGCAGTACTTC. This encodes CASSPRSGTGFDEQYF.

The chain carries TRBV28 and TRBJ1-6; possible D gene TRBD1, 6 bases. Trimming took off 3 bases at V and 11 bases at J, with 8 bases between the two ends. CDR1 and CDR2 (germline): MDHEN, SYDVKM. The CDR3 loop spans 12 amino acids. The CDR3 is CASSFRQAPLHF. CDR3 bases: TGTGCCAGCAGTTTTCGACAGGCACCCCTCCACTTT.

This clonotype occurred once. The chain links TRBV20-1 to TRBJ2-1; D gene uncertain. The J call may be faulty, since TRBJ2-5 better matches the DNA end. This CDR3 region has 14 residues. CDR1 and CDR2 from the germline V gene are DFQATT and SNEGSKA (reference sequence). The CDR3 loop is CSARGSGPVGIQYF. For the CDR3, the DNA is TGCAGTGCTAGAGGATCCGGGCCGGTAGGGATCCAGTACTTC.

The V call is TRBV19, the J call TRBJ2-1; weak D call: TRBD2 (5 bases). Between the trimmed V and J ends, which lost 2 bases and 7 bases, there was a span of 15 bases. In germline, CDR1 is LNHDA, CDR2 SQIVND (reference sequence). The CDR3 spans 15 residues. The CDR3 region has the DNA TGTGCCAGTAGTATACCGAGCGGACCCTTGAATGAGCAGTTCTTC. Amino acid sequence: CASSIPSGPLNEQFF.

The chain uses TRBV20-1 and TRBJ2-4, with a weak D call TRBD2 (6 bases). Germline CDR1 and CDR2: DFQATT and SNEGSKA (reference sequence). The CDR3 loop spans 15 amino acids. The CDR3 loop reads CSAHGVAVAKNIQYF. The CDR3 DNA follows: TGCAGCGCTCACGGGGTAGCGGTAGCCAAAAACATTCAGTACTTC.

The chain employs TRBV9 and TRBJ2-3; no clear D. With 3 bases removed from V and 1 base from J, the gap between germline ends came to 9 bases. This CDR3 has 14 residues. Germline V gene sequence: CDR1 SGDLS, CDR2 YYNGEE. DNA of the CDR3: TGTGCCAGCAGCGCCAACCAGGGCACAGATACGCAGTATTTT. Translating it yields CASSANQGTDTQYF.

This clonotype was seen a few times. The chain employs TRBV20-1 and TRBJ1-6; D not resolved. Germline CDR1 is DFQATT and CDR2 is SNEGSKA (reference sequence). CDR3 size: 14 residues. V gave up 5 bases and J gave up 6 bases, with 14 bases separating them. The CDR3 region is CSAEPLSTNSPLHF. CDR3 bases: TGCAGTGCTGAGCCACTTTCCACTAATTCACCCCTCCACTTT.

With regard to this clonotype: One end of the junction is discordant with germline, which a read error may explain. This rearrangement joins TRBV6-1 to TRBJ2-1; 12 nucleotides match TRBD2. CDR1 is MNHNS and CDR2 is SASEGT in the germline V gene. The CDR3 length is 14 residues. The CDR3 protein is CTSRTSGRPGEQFF. The CDR3 nucleotides read TGTACCAGCAGAACTAGCGGGAGGCCGGGTGAGCAGTTCTTC.